This TCR beta chain was captured in a study of response to subunit inactivated influenza vaccine. Study-wide results and caveats: Every seasonal influenza vaccination brings in few new T cells, the authors suggested.

The CDR3 totals 13 residues. V gave up 2 bases and J gave up 4 bases, with 3 bases separating them. The table lists this clonotype with a few counts. Antigen specificity is unknown. TCRdb reprocessed the RT-PCR reads with MiXCR, giving one entry per CDR3 protein. The sample lists 560,000 or so distinct CDR3 sequences, around 8% seen once, with roughly 13% in the top ten. V is TRBV12-3 or TRBV12-4 and J is TRBJ2-6, with D hard to call. Sequenced here: PBMCs from blood, sampled around 2 years after vaccination. This TCR was recovered from a man between 45 and 75 years old who received an inactivated influenza vaccine. The CDR3 sequence: CASSLMGANVLTF. The DNA of the CDR3 is TGTGCCAGCAGTTTAATGGGGGCCAACGTCCTGACTTTC.